The 19 T cell receptor beta chains given below trace back to one sample, sequenced in a study of blood T cell repertoires in COVID-19. Generated by immunoSEQ multiplex PCR, the TCRdb table keeps only in-frame clones and is missing some. Of about 220,000 clones listed, less than 90% are singletons. Sequencing was carried out using peripheral blood. The receptors come from a man aged 40-50 years with active or convalescent COVID-19.

In its sample, this clone was seen many times. The chain uses TRBV6-5 and TRBJ1-1; possibly TRBD1 for D (6 bases). V was clipped by 4 bases and J by 1 base, with 13 bases between them. Germline loops: CDR1 MNHEY, CDR2 SVGAGI. The CDR3 runs to 15 residues. This CDR3 is CASSSRRGGNTEAFF. The CDR3 nucleotides read TGTGCCAGCAGTTCCCGCAGGGGCGGGAACACTGAAGCTTTCTTT.

This rearrangement joins TRBV9 to TRBJ2-7; D is perhaps TRBD2 (5 bases). This CDR3 is 15 amino acids long. Trimming removed 4 bases at V and 1 base at J, with 15 bases between. Germline V gene data show CDR1 as SGDLS and CDR2 as YYNGEE. The CDR3 loop is CASSPHGSESYEQYF. CDR3 bases: TGTGCCAGCAGCCCGCACGGTAGCGAGTCCTACGAGCAGTACTTC.

The CDR3 loop reads CASSQGLGFGANVLTF. In DNA form, the CDR3 reads TGTGCCAGCAGCCAAGGCCTCGGGTTCGGGGCCAACGTCCTGACTTTC. This sequence joins TRBV14 and TRBJ2-6; D ambiguous. V was clipped by 1 base and J by 4 bases, with 11 bases between them. This CDR3 has 16 residues. The germline V gene has CDR1 SGHDN and CDR2 FVKESK.

The chain couples TRBV28 to TRBJ2-7, with 7 bases matching TRBD1. The CDR3 spans 15 residues. V shed 2 bases and J 0 bases; nucleotides not matched to a gene: 4. The germline CDR1 and CDR2 sequences are MDHEN and SYDVKM. In DNA form, the CDR3 reads TGTGCCAGCAGTTTACCCTCAGGGGGCTCCTACGAGCAGTACTTC. This gives the protein CASSLPSGGSYEQYF.

The V gene is TRBV7-2, the J gene TRBJ2-4; D might be TRBD1 (5 bases). This CDR3 contains 14 residues. Per germline, CDR1 SGHTA and CDR2 FQGNSA. V lost 1 base and J lost 7, with 11 bases in between. The CDR3 here is CASSLGFAGNIQYF. CDR3 nucleotide sequence: TGTGCCAGCAGCTTAGGGTTCGCAGGGAACATTCAGTACTTC. Full variable domain (remainder filled in from reference TRBV7-2 and TRBJ2-4): GAGVSQSPSNKVTEKGKDVELRCDPISGHTALYWYRQSLGQGLEFLIYFQGNSAPDKSGLPSDRFSAERTGGSVSTLTIQRTQQEDSAVYLCASSLGFAGNIQYFGAGTRLSVL.

The chain has TRBV11-1 and TRBJ2-5, with 10 positions matching TRBD1. Unmatched junction bases numbered 2, after V lost 5 bases and J lost 5 bases. This CDR3 region has 13 residues. In germline, CDR1 is SGHAT, CDR2 FQDESV (reference sequence). The CDR3 bases are TGTGCCAGCAGCCGGGGACAGGGGGAGACCCAGTACTTC. As protein: CASSRGQGETQYF.

V usage is TRBV5-1 and J usage is TRBJ2-1, with TRBD2 matching over 9 bases. V shed 4 bases, J shed 15 bases, and the junction held 14 bases outside the gene matches. In germline, CDR1 is SGHRS, CDR2 YFSETQ. The CDR3 is made up of 14 amino acids. In nucleotides, the CDR3 is TGCGCCAGCAGCCCCGCAGGGGCTAGCGGGATCCCGTTCTTC. Protein sequence: CASSPAGASGIPFF.

The chain carries TRBV5-4 and TRBJ1-6; D is ambiguous. V was pared by 4 bases and J by 7 bases, with 15 bases between. CDR1 SGHNT and CDR2 YYREEE come from the germline V gene (reference sequence). This CDR3 comprises 15 residues. This CDR3 is CASSPQSAGNSPLHF. The CDR3 nucleotides read TGTGCCAGCAGCCCCCAGTCCGCGGGGAATTCACCCCTCCACTTT.

The rearrangement joins TRBV4-2 to TRBJ2-3; 10 bases map to TRBD2. CDR3 size: 15 residues. Germline trimming cut 4 bases from V and 6 bases from J; bases unmatched to any gene: 7. Germline CDR1 LGHNA, CDR2 YNFKEQ. The CDR3 nucleotides are TGTGCCAGCAGCCGATTGGGACTAGCGACTGATACGCAGTATTTT. This encodes CASSRLGLATDTQYF.

The gene calls are TRBV19 and TRBJ1-4; 7 nucleotides agree with TRBD1. CDR3 length: 16 amino acids. Unmatched junction bases numbered 14, after V lost 5 bases and J lost 8 bases. In germline, CDR1 is LNHDA, CDR2 SQIVND (reference sequence). The CDR3 sequence: CASSSTMDRSQEKLFF. Here the CDR3 DNA reads TGTGCCAGTAGTTCCACGATGGACAGGAGTCAAGAAAAACTGTTTTTT.

The rearrangement joins TRBV6-5 to TRBJ1-5; D might be TRBD1 (6 bases). Germline CDR1 and CDR2: MNHEY and SVGAGI. V gave up 6 bases and J gave up 0 bases, with 12 bases separating them. This CDR3 has 15 residues. The CDR3 loop is CASRPDRNSNQPQHF. CDR3 sequence (DNA): TGTGCCAGCAGACCCGACAGGAATAGCAATCAGCCCCAGCATTTT.

The CDR3 region has the DNA TGTGCCAGCACCCTGAGTGCCGGGACTGACAAAAACTATGGCTACACCTTC. Translated, it gives CASTLSAGTDKNYGYTF. The chain combines TRBV7-9 with TRBJ1-2, with D possibly being TRBD1 (5 bases). Trimming took off 7 bases at V and 2 bases at J, with 23 bases between the two ends. Germline values: CDR1 SEHNR, CDR2 FQNEAQ (reference sequence). CDR3 length: 17 amino acids.

The rearrangement joins TRBV19 to TRBJ2-7; 11 nucleotides line up with TRBD2. V shed 3 bases and J 3 bases; nucleotides not matched to a gene: 1. Germline CDR1 LNHDA, CDR2 SQIVND (reference sequence). The CDR3 is made up of 14 amino acids. As DNA, the CDR3 is TGTGCCAGTAGTATCCTAGCGGGGGGCTACGAGCAGTACTTC. It codes for CASSILAGGYEQYF.

This chain uses TRBV6-5 with TRBJ2-4; 7 positions match TRBD2. The V gene's germline CDR1 is MNHEY and CDR2 SVGAGI. The V segment lost 7 bases and the J segment 6 bases; nucleotides outside the gene matches: 9. The length of the CDR3 is 14 residues. The CDR3 bases are TGTGCCAGCACCCCTTGGGGGAGGGGAAACATTCAGTACTTC. Protein: CASTPWGRGNIQYF.

J is TRBJ2-7 and V is TRBV9; the match to TRBD1 covers 10 bases. The CDR3 extends over 15 amino acids. Germline values: CDR1 SGDLS, CDR2 YYNGEE. J gave up 2 bases and V 4 bases, and 6 bases lay outside the gene matches. The CDR3 DNA reads as TGTGCCAGCAGCCCCGGGACAGGGGATACCTACGAGCAGTACTTC. It is translated as CASSPGTGDTYEQYF.

The rearrangement uses TRBV7-9 and TRBJ2-7; tentative D call: TRBD1 (6 bases). The V gene lost 4 bases and the J gene lost 0 bases, with 13 bases spanning the gap. This CDR3 region has 15 residues. Per the germline V gene, CDR1 is SEHNR and CDR2 is FQNEAQ (reference sequence). Here the CDR3 reads CASSSDRAYSYEQYF. CDR3 DNA: TGTGCCAGCAGCTCGGACAGAGCCTACTCCTACGAGCAGTACTTC.

The gene calls are TRBV9 and TRBJ2-1; D is possibly TRBD2 (5 bases). Germline loops: CDR1 SGDLS, CDR2 YYNGEE. This CDR3 region has 12 residues. Trimming cost V 3 bases and J 7 bases, with 8 bases left between them. In DNA, the CDR3 is TGTGCCAGCAGCGCTGGGGAGAATGAGCAGTTCTTC. Translating gives CASSAGENEQFF.

The V call is TRBV7-3, the J call TRBJ2-3, with TRBD2 identical over 15 bases. Germline CDR1 reads SGHTA; CDR2 reads FQGTGA. V shed 5 bases and J 2 bases; nucleotides not matched to a gene: 5. There are 17 residues in the CDR3. CDR3 sequence (DNA): TGTGCCAGCAGCCCCCGGACTAGCGGGGGGGCCACAGATACGCAGTATTTT. It codes for CASSPRTSGGATDTQYF.

The chain combines TRBV6-5 with TRBJ1-2; maybe TRBD1 (5 bases). This CDR3 spans 15 amino acids. Germline V gives CDR1 MNHEY, CDR2 SVGAGI. The germline V and J ends were trimmed by 1 base and 4 bases, with 13 bases remaining between them. The CDR3 spells CASSYYGGAGYGYTF. CDR3 bases: TGTGCCAGCAGTTACTATGGTGGGGCCGGCTATGGCTACACCTTC.